This entry lists 29 T cell receptor beta chains sequenced from one sample in a study of T cells after yellow fever vaccination. TCRdb passed the 5' RACE reads through MiXCR, listing each CDR3 protein once. The data show roughly 500,000 distinct CDR3 sequences, roughly a fifth seen once. The material sequenced was PBMCs, taken 15 days after the yellow fever booster vaccination. The receptors were gathered from a man younger than 40 who received the YFV17D yellow fever vaccine.

The V gene is TRBV29-1, the J gene TRBJ2-7; maybe TRBD2 (5 bases). Germline V gene sequence: CDR1 SQVTM, CDR2 ANQGSEA. V lost 0 bases and J 3 bases, leaving 15 bases between the germline ends. The CDR3 has 15 amino acids. Here the CDR3 reads CSVEEDDGVLYEQYF. The CDR3 bases are TGCAGCGTTGAAGAGGACGACGGGGTCCTCTACGAGCAGTACTTC.

This chain joins TRBV29-1 and TRBJ2-7; possible D gene TRBD2, 5 bases. Germline V gives CDR1 SQVTM, CDR2 ANQGSEA. CDR3 length equals 16 residues. V shed 4 bases and J shed 0 bases, with 19 bases lying between them. CDR3 sequence (DNA): TGCAGCGTTGGGAGGTTAAGGGCAGCAGGCTCCTACGAGCAGTACTTC. Translating gives CSVGRLRAAGSYEQYF.

The genes are TRBV5-1 and TRBJ2-5; TRBD2 is a possible D gene (5 bases). The germline V gene has CDR1 SGHRS and CDR2 YFSETQ. The V gene lost 5 bases and the J gene lost 5 bases, with 16 bases spanning the gap. CDR3 length: 14 residues. The CDR3 reads CASSPGPSGETQYF. The CDR3 nucleotides read TGCGCCAGCAGTCCGGGCCCAAGCGGCGAGACCCAGTACTTC.

Only a few counts were recorded for this clonotype. V and J are TRBV4-3 and TRBJ2-1, with D possibly TRBD2 on 6 matching bases. The V gene's germline CDR1 is LGHNA and CDR2 YSLEER. The V gene lost 1 base and the J gene lost 10 bases, with 20 bases spanning the gap. This CDR3 has 16 amino acids. The CDR3 DNA is TGCGCCAGCAGCCAAGGGTCCAGCGGAGGGATGGTGGAGCAGTTCTTC. Protein: CASSQGSSGGMVEQFF.

With regard to this clonotype: Sequence at one end of the junction differs from germline and may be a read error. V usage is TRBV12-3 or TRBV12-4 and J usage is TRBJ2-3, with D hard to call. This CDR3 region has 13 residues. For the CDR3, the DNA is TGTGGCAGCAGTCCTCAAGTGGGAGATACGCAGTATTTT. Its protein product is CGSSPQVGDTQYF.

The chain links TRBV28 to TRBJ2-3; D might be TRBD1 (6 bases). This CDR3 contains 10 residues. The germline V gene has CDR1 MDHEN and CDR2 SYDVKM. V lost 10 bases, J lost 6 bases, and 8 bases lay in between. For the CDR3, the DNA is TGTGCCACCACAGGGGATACGCAGTATTTT. This encodes CATTGDTQYF.

The chain uses TRBV11-2 and TRBJ2-5; no reliable D call. This CDR3 is 14 amino acids long. V was cut by 0 bases and J by 2 bases, with 7 bases left in between. Germline CDR1 reads SGHAT; CDR2 reads FQNNGV. DNA for the CDR3: TGTGCCAGCAGCTTAGAGTATAGTCAAGAGACCCAGTACTTC. This codes for CASSLEYSQETQYF.

The chain employs TRBV20-1 and TRBJ1-2; TRBD1 might be the D (5 bases). V lost 0 bases and J 8 bases, leaving 10 bases between the germline ends. Per germline, CDR1 DFQATT and CDR2 SNEGSKA (reference sequence). There are 12 residues in the CDR3. DNA for the CDR3: TGCAGTGCTAGAGAAGGGGATAGAGGCTACACCTTC. Translating it yields CSAREGDRGYTF.

This sequence joins TRBV19 and TRBJ2-3; 9 nucleotides line up with TRBD2. The CDR3 is made up of 16 amino acids. With 3 bases clipped from V and 5 bases from J, the junction kept 9 bases outside the gene matches. In germline, CDR1 is LNHDA, CDR2 SQIVND (reference sequence). The CDR3 is CASSITVLAGRDTQYF. The CDR3 DNA reads as TGTGCCAGTAGTATTACAGTTCTAGCGGGGAGAGATACGCAGTATTTT. Full variable domain (missing parts from reference TRBV19 and TRBJ2-3): DGGITQSPKYLFRKEGQNVTLSCEQNLNHDAMYWYRQDPGQGLRLIYYSQIVNDFQKGDIAEGYSVSREKKESFPLTVTSAQKNPTAFYLCASSITVLAGRDTQYFGPGTRLTVL.

The chain couples TRBV5-1 to TRBJ2-7, with D perhaps assigned TRBD1 or TRBD2 (5 bases each). Trimming cost V 0 bases and J 6 bases, with 10 bases left between them. Germline CDR1 reads SGHRS; CDR2 reads YFSETQ. The CDR3 sequence is 13 residues long. Written as DNA, the CDR3 is TGCGCCAGCAGCTTGGTGTCGGGGACCGAGCAGTACTTC. Amino acids: CASSLVSGTEQYF.

This clonotype turned up a few times. This chain joins TRBV3-1 and TRBJ2-1; D is uncertain. Trimming took off 3 bases at V and 9 bases at J, with 6 bases between the two ends. The CDR3 runs 11 residues. Germline CDR1 reads LGHDT; CDR2 reads YNNKEL (reference sequence). The CDR3 nucleotides are TGTGCCAGCAGCCAGGCTAGTGAGCAGTTCTTC. Translating it yields CASSQASEQFF.

On this clonotype itself: A read error may account for a junction end that differs from germline. V and J are TRBV19 and TRBJ2-1; D call uncertain. There are 16 residues in the CDR3. Germline values: CDR1 LNHDA, CDR2 SQIVND (reference sequence). The CDR3 spells CSSSIGPTNSYNEQFF. The CDR3 nucleotides read TGTTCCAGTAGTATAGGCCCTACAAACTCCTACAATGAGCAGTTCTTC.

The gene calls are TRBV12-3 or TRBV12-4 and TRBJ2-7, with a tentative D call TRBD1 (6 bases). This CDR3 has 13 amino acids. V was pared by 2 bases and J by 6 bases, with 11 bases between. CDR3 bases: TGTGCCAGCAGTTTACTACAGGGAAGCGAGCAGTACTTC. Its protein is CASSLLQGSEQYF.

The chain uses TRBV9 and TRBJ2-3; perhaps D is TRBD1 or TRBD2 (5 bases each). This CDR3 spans 15 amino acids. Trimming took off 1 base at V and 5 bases at J, with 14 bases between the two ends. Germline CDR1 is SGDLS and CDR2 is YYNGEE. In DNA, the CDR3 is TGTGCCAGCAGCGTAAGATTAAGGGGAGAAGATACGCAGTATTTT. Amino acids: CASSVRLRGEDTQYF.

The V and J genes are TRBV12-3 or TRBV12-4 and TRBJ2-5, with TRBD2 identical over 9 bases. The CDR3 is 14 amino acids. The trim removed 4 bases at V and 4 bases at J, leaving 4 bases unmatched. CDR3 residues: CASSYSGRGETQYF. The CDR3, as DNA: TGTGCCAGCAGTTATAGCGGGAGAGGAGAGACCCAGTACTTC.

The chain combines TRBV9 with TRBJ2-1; perhaps TRBD2 as D (5 bases). Looked up from germline, CDR1 is SGDLS and CDR2 is YYNGEE. This CDR3 spans 14 amino acids. Trimming shortened V by 3 bases and J by 8 bases, and 15 bases separated the two germline ends. CDR3 in DNA: TGTGCCAGCAGCGGTTCGAGGGTTCCCTATGAGCAGTTCTTC. Its translation is CASSGSRVPYEQFF.

The count of this clonotype is one. The genes are TRBV10-3 and TRBJ2-3, with 9 bases matching TRBD2. CDR1 and CDR2 from the germline V gene are ENHRY and SYGVKD. Trimming removed 0 bases from V and 6 bases from J; junction bases left unmatched: 4. This CDR3 spans 15 amino acids. The CDR3, as DNA: TGTGCCATCAGTGAGTCGAGAGCGGGAGGTGATACGCAGTATTTT. It translates to CAISESRAGGDTQYF.

The table lists this clonotype with a few counts. The V gene is TRBV25-1, the J gene TRBJ1-1, with TRBD1 as a possible D gene (5 bases). V was cut by 6 bases and J by 8 bases, with 16 bases left in between. The CDR3 length is 13 residues. Germline V lookup: CDR1 MGHDK, CDR2 SYGVNS. For the CDR3, the DNA is TGTGCCAGCAGGACATTCAGGGAGGTCGAAGCTTTCTTT. This codes for CASRTFREVEAFF.

This clonotype was seen a few times. This chain connects TRBV4-2 to TRBJ2-7; possibly TRBD1 or TRBD2 for D (6 bases each). Trimming removed 0 bases from V and 4 bases from J, with 16 bases in between. The germline CDR1 and CDR2 sequences are LGHNA and YNFKEQ. This CDR3 contains 16 residues. The CDR3 coding sequence is TGTGCCAGCAGCCAAGAGCGTTCGGCGGGACAATACGAGCAGTACTTC. This encodes CASSQERSAGQYEQYF.

The chain joins TRBV20-1 to TRBJ2-7; perhaps TRBD1 as D (6 bases). Trimming pared 0 bases from V and 0 bases from J, leaving 12 bases between. The CDR3 loop spans 15 amino acids. CDR1 is DFQATT, CDR2 SNEGSKA, per germline (reference sequence). The CDR3 sequence: CSARDSTGRSYEQYF. The CDR3 coding sequence is TGCAGTGCTAGAGATTCGACAGGCCGCTCCTACGAGCAGTACTTC.

CDR3 amino acids: CASSRREGRDTQYF. CDR3 DNA sequence: TGTGCCAGCAGCCGGCGGGAGGGCCGGGATACGCAGTATTTT. The chain uses TRBV3-1 and TRBJ2-3; TRBD2 agrees at 9 bases. The germline V gene encodes CDR1 LGHDT and CDR2 YNNKEL (reference sequence). The CDR3 consists of 14 residues. The trim removed 4 bases at V and 6 bases at J, leaving 5 bases unmatched.

The genes are TRBV5-1 and TRBJ2-7; D call uncertain. Trimming removed 7 bases at V and 0 bases at J, with 8 bases between. This CDR3 comprises 12 residues. Germline lookup yields CDR1 SGHRS and CDR2 YFSETQ. The DNA for the CDR3 is TGCGCCAGCGCGGTAGACTCCTACGAGCAGTACTTC. Translation gives CASAVDSYEQYF. The complete variable domain, with remaining parts taken from reference TRBV5-1 and TRBJ2-7, reads KAGVTQTPRYLIKTRGQQVTLSCSPISGHRSVSWYQQTPGQGLQFLFEYFSETQRNKGNFPGRFSGRQFSNSRSEMNVSTLELGDSALYLCASAVDSYEQYFGPGTRLTVT.

J is TRBJ2-1 and V is TRBV6-2 or TRBV6-3; 8 bases match TRBD1. CDR1 is MNHEY, CDR2 SVGEGT, per germline. The CDR3 totals 18 residues. The J segment lost 2 bases and the V segment lost 4 bases, leaving 13 bases of the junction unmatched. The CDR3 here is CASSSKGWTGRTYNEQFF. The CDR3 DNA reads TGTGCCAGCAGTTCCAAAGGATGGACAGGGCGGACCTACAATGAGCAGTTCTTC.

The chain links TRBV3-1 to TRBJ2-4; 7 nucleotides align to TRBD2. There are 17 residues in the CDR3. Germline-derived CDR1 and CDR2 are LGHDT and YNNKEL (reference sequence). Unmatched junction bases numbered 5, after V lost 0 bases and J lost 0 bases. The CDR3 protein is CASSQEGVAGAKNIQYF. CDR3 coding DNA: TGTGCCAGCAGCCAAGAGGGGGTAGCGGGAGCCAAAAACATTCAGTACTTC.

This clonotype was detected a few times. The chain recombines TRBV4-3 with TRBJ1-6; no firm D call. Trimming stripped 1 base from V and 11 bases from J, with 12 bases between. The V gene's germline CDR1 is LGHNA and CDR2 YSLEER. The CDR3 loop spans 14 amino acids. CDR3 in DNA: TGCGCCAGCAGCCAAGGATACCAGAGGGCACCCCTCCACTTT. Protein: CASSQGYQRAPLHF.

Only a few counts were recorded for this clonotype. This chain joins TRBV12-3 or TRBV12-4 and TRBJ2-1; 10 bases fit TRBD1. CDR3 length: 20 amino acids. V dropped 3 bases and J dropped 0; count of bases not matched to a gene: 14. The CDR3 loop is CASSFVGTGVQPSSYNEQFF. For the CDR3, the DNA is TGTGCCAGCAGTTTCGTAGGGACAGGGGTCCAACCTAGCTCCTACAATGAGCAGTTCTTC.

The chain uses TRBV11-2 and TRBJ2-7, with no clear D. Trimming stripped 0 bases from V and 9 bases from J, with 9 bases between. This CDR3 has 12 residues. Germline CDR1 SGHAT, CDR2 FQNNGV. CDR3 nucleotides: TGTGCCAGCAGCTTAGATATAGGCGGGCAGTACTTC. Protein: CASSLDIGGQYF. The full variable domain, completed using reference TRBV11-2 and TRBJ2-7, is EAGVAQSPRYKIIEKRQSVAFWCNPISGHATLYWYQQILGQGPKLLIQFQNNGVVDDSQLPKDRFSAERLKGVDSTLKIQPAKLEDSAVYLCASSLDIGGQYFGPGTRLTVT.

This clonotype has only a few counts. CDR3 loop: CATNSGMGDEQYF. The DNA for the CDR3 is TGTGCCACCAACAGCGGAATGGGCGACGAGCAGTACTTC. The rearrangement joins TRBV15 to TRBJ2-7; TRBD2 is a possible D gene (5 bases). With 7 bases removed from V and 5 bases from J, the gap between germline ends came to 15 bases. CDR1 and CDR2 (germline): LNHNV, YYDKDF (reference sequence). The CDR3 has 13 amino acids.

This clonotype was seen at least ten times. The chain employs TRBV7-9 and TRBJ2-4, with D unclear. This CDR3 contains 11 residues. V lost 1 base, J lost 5 bases, and 0 bases lay in between. Germline CDR1 SEHNR, CDR2 FQNEAQ (reference sequence). The CDR3 DNA follows: TGTGCCAGCAGCTTAGAAAACATTCAGTACTTC. Protein sequence: CASSLENIQYF.